The 12 T cell receptor beta chains listed next were all sequenced from one sample in a study of T cell clonality in common variable immunodeficiency. Data came from immunoSEQ multiplex PCR; TCRdb stores just in-frame clones and leaves some out. Altogether some 32,000 clones were found in the sample, and no singletons occur. The sample taken for sequencing was peripheral blood mononuclear cells. All receptors derive from a person between 18 and 70 years old in good health.

This clone appeared many times. The read ends 3 residues early relative to the CDR3; the germline J gene fills the gap. V is TRBV4-1 and J is TRBJ2-3; TRBD1 matches 8 bases. Per the germline V gene, CDR1 is MGHRA and CDR2 is YSYEKL. Trimming took 4 bases from V and 7 from J; bases not matched to a gene: 10. This CDR3 has 15 amino acids. CDR3 bases read: TGCGCCAGCAGCCCAGGGGGCCAACGCGGGAATACG. This sequence encodes CASSPGGQRGNT. The complete CDR3 protein is CASSPGGQRGNTQYF.

At least ten counts were recorded for this clone. The CDR3 bases that were read are TGCGCCAGCAGCCCGGGGACTAGCGGATCTGCCTACGAG. This translates into CASSPGTSGSAYE. The entire CDR3 sequence reads CASSPGTSGSAYEQYF. The chain combines TRBV5-1 with TRBJ2-7, with 11 nucleotides matching TRBD2. The read ends 3 residues before the CDR3 terminus; that terminus is restored from the germline J gene. The V segment lost 4 bases and the J segment 2 bases; nucleotides outside the gene matches: 8. Germline loops: CDR1 SGHRS, CDR2 YFSETQ. This CDR3 comprises 16 residues. Filled out from reference TRBV5-1 and TRBJ2-7, the complete variable domain reads KAGVTQTPRYLIKTRGQQVTLSCSPISGHRSVSWYQQTPGQGLQFLFEYFSETQRNKGNFPGRFSGRQFSNSRSEMNVSTLELGDSALYLCASSPGTSGSAYEQYFGPGTRLTVT.

The sample holds many counts of this clone. The DNA ends 3 residues before the CDR3 does, and the rest of the CDR3 is filled in from the germline J gene. Within the sample, other DNA sequences also encode this same CDR3. The chain joins TRBV10-3 to TRBJ1-5, with TRBD1 as a possible D gene (5 bases). Germline-derived CDR1 and CDR2 are ENHRY and SYGVKD. Trimming stripped 0 bases from V and 2 bases from J, with 5 bases between. The CDR3 runs 14 residues. The sequenced CDR3 bases are TGTGCCATCAGTGAGTCAGGGGGCAATCAGCCC. Protein sequence: CAISESGGNQP. The entire CDR3 reads CAISESGGNQPQHF.

Remarks on this clone: The CDR3 extends 3 residues past the end of the read, so its final part is completed from the germline J gene. Other DNA sequences in the same sample also yield this CDR3. The J gene is TRBJ2-1, the V gene TRBV20-1; 9 positions agree with TRBD2. This CDR3 has 14 residues. CDR1 is DFQATT, CDR2 SNEGSKA, per germline (reference sequence). Trimming at V came to 6 bases and at J to 5 bases, leaving 8 bases not matched to a gene. The CDR3 sequence is CSARRAGGHNEQFF. The covered CDR3 bases are TGCAGTGCAAGACGGGCGGGAGGGCACAATGAG.

This clone appeared many times. CDR3 bases read: TGTGCCAGCAGCCCCGACAGAAATCAGCCC. Its translation: CASSPDRNQP. The CDR3 in its entirety is CASSPDRNQPQHF. The chain links TRBV6-4 to TRBJ1-5, with D maybe TRBD1 (5 bases). The read falls 3 residues short of the CDR3 end, and the missing part is taken from the germline J gene. This CDR3 region has 13 residues. With 6 bases removed from V and 4 bases from J, the gap between germline ends came to 10 bases. Germline CDR1 is MRHNA and CDR2 is SNTAGT.

This clone was recorded many times. The read stops 3 residues short of the end of the CDR3; the missing end is completed from the germline J gene. V usage is TRBV2 and J usage is TRBJ2-7; possibly TRBD1 for D (5 bases). Germline-derived CDR1 and CDR2 are SNHLY and FYNNEI. This CDR3 region has 14 residues. V lost 2 bases, J lost 1 base, and 9 bases lay in between. The CDR3 here is CASSEQGPSYEQYF. Incomplete CDR3 DNA: TGTGCCAGCAGTGAACAGGGCCCTTCCTACGAG.

In this sample, this clone turned up many times. The read stops 3 residues short of the end of the CDR3; the missing end is completed from the germline J gene. The chain has TRBV19 and TRBJ1-2, with D perhaps matching TRBD1 (5 bases). Looked up from germline, CDR1 is LNHDA and CDR2 is SQIVND (reference sequence). V shed 5 bases and J shed 4 bases, with 17 bases lying between them. The CDR3 has 15 residues. The CDR3 bases that were read are TGTGCCAGTAGTTCGGAGAGGGGTGTGGGCTATGGC. It yields the protein CASSSERGVGYG. The entire CDR3 sequence reads CASSSERGVGYGYTF.

This clone was observed at least ten times. The CDR3 extends 3 residues past the end of the read, so its final part is completed from the germline J gene. The chain employs TRBV2 and TRBJ1-5; possibly TRBD1 for D (6 bases). This CDR3 is 14 amino acids long. Germline loops: CDR1 SNHLY, CDR2 FYNNEI. The CDR3 spells CASSDLGAGKPQHF. CDR3 bases read: TGTGCCAGCAGTGACTTGGGGGCTGGGAAACCC.

This clone was recorded many times. Sequencing ends 3 residues short of the CDR3 end; the germline J gene provides the rest. This chain links TRBV23-1 with TRBJ2-7; tentative D call: TRBD1 (6 bases). TRBV23-1 is placed among ORFs of uncertain function. The V gene lost 11 bases and the J gene lost 6 bases, with 23 bases spanning the gap. The CDR3 is made up of 14 amino acids. This CDR3 reads CAVIEQGIYSEQYF. The sequenced part of the CDR3 DNA is TGCGCCGTAATCGAACAGGGCATATATTCCGAG.

At least ten counts were recorded for this clone. Read data end 3 residues before the CDR3 end; the end is taken from the germline J gene. V gene TRBV5-5 combines with J gene TRBJ2-1, with 7 bases lining up with TRBD1. The V segment lost 0 bases and the J segment 4 bases; nucleotides outside the gene matches: 4. Germline lookup yields CDR1 SGHKS and CDR2 YYEKEE (reference sequence). The CDR3 has 15 amino acids. The sequenced CDR3 bases are TGTGCCAGCAGCTTGGTTGGACAGGATTACAATGAG. Protein sequence: CASSLVGQDYNE. The entire CDR3 sequence reads CASSLVGQDYNEQFF. Filled out from reference TRBV5-5 and TRBJ2-1, the complete variable domain reads DAGVTQSPTHLIKTRGQQVTLRCSPISGHKSVSWYQQVLGQGPQFIFQYYEKEERGRGNFPDRFSARQFPNYSSELNVNALLLGDSALYLCASSLVGQDYNEQFFGPGTRLTVL.

In its sample, this clone ranks as medium-sized. The read is 3 residues too short to cover the CDR3 end, so that end is filled in from the germline J gene. The chain couples TRBV19 to TRBJ1-1; maybe TRBD1 (5 bases). This CDR3 region has 15 residues. Trimming removed 5 bases from V and 1 base from J, with 14 bases in between. Germline V gene data show CDR1 as LNHDA and CDR2 as SQIVND (reference sequence). The CDR3 reads CASSVGGGTNTEAFF. CDR3 DNA (partial): TGTGCCAGTAGTGTGGGGGGGGGTACGAACACTGAA.

Many counts were recorded for this clone. The read terminates 3 residues ahead of where the CDR3 ends, so the germline J gene completes it. The chain carries TRBV9 and TRBJ1-1, with unresolved D. V was clipped by 0 bases and J by 1 base, with 4 bases between them. The CDR3 is 13 amino acids. Per the germline V gene, CDR1 is SGDLS and CDR2 is YYNGEE. The chain's CDR3 is CASSVEGNTEAFF. Incomplete CDR3 DNA: TGTGCCAGCAGCGTAGAAGGGAACACTGAA. The entire variable domain, with the rest obtained from reference TRBV9 and TRBJ1-1, is as follows: DSGVTQTPKHLITATGQRVTLRCSPRSGDLSVYWYQQSLDQGLQFLIQYYNGEERAKGNILERFSAQQFPDLHSELNLSSLELGDSALYFCASSVEGNTEAFFGQGTRLTVV.